This T cell receptor (beta chain) stems from a study of human T cells and chemical hapten exposure. The overall study: Alopecia areata, totalis and universalis patients, mostly female, were included.

Each CDR3 protein gets one entry after TCRdb re-called the RACE reads with MiXCR. The sample comprises about 400,000 distinct CDR3 sequences, more than 5% of which are singletons, and roughly 5.4% rests with the top ten. CDR1 is MNHEY and CDR2 is SVGAGI in the germline V gene. Trimming removed 8 bases from V and 16 bases from J, with 17 bases in between. The CDR3 has 11 residues. This clonotype was found many times. The antigen remains undetermined. Regarding the study as a whole: Versus controls, expanded TCRs had significantly more large CDR3 similarity clusters.

Specified time point: patch test 2, 6 weeks after DPC sensitization. This sample's treatment: therapeutic diphenylcyclopropenone sensitization with weekly scalp DPC. Blood was collected ahead of every patch test applied. This specimen was whole blood, taken in connection with sensitization to the hapten diphenylcyclopropenone (DPC). This TCR was sampled from a woman under 30 with alopecia areata. Some clones in this sample may be carry-over from other donors' samples. This rearrangement joins TRBV6-5 to TRBJ1-4; no definite D call. The DNA for the CDR3 is TGTGCCAGCCGCGCTTTGACGACGGAGTTTTTT. Its translation is CASRALTTEFF.